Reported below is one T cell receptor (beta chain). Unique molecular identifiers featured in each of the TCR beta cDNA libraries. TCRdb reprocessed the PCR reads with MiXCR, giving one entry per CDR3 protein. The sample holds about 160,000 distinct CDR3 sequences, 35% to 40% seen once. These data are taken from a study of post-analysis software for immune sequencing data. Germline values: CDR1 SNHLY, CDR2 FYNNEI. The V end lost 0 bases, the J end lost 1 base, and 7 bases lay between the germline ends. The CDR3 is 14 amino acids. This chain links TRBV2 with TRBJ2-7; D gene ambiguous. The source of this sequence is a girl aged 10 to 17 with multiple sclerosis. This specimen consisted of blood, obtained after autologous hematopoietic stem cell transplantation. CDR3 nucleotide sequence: TGTGCCAGCAGTGAAGCGGATTTATCCTACGAGCAGTACTTC. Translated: CASSEADLSYEQYF.